Listed below are T cell receptor beta chains from one sample, sequenced in a study of blood T cell repertoires in COVID-19. The table came from immunoSEQ multiplex PCR; TCRdb's copy has only in-frame clones and leaves some out. This sample has 200,000 to 300,000 clones, with 84% found just once. Source material: peripheral blood. These receptors were obtained from a man between 60 and 75 years old with acute or convalescent COVID-19. Each CDR3 is given with its conserved first and last residue. Fields, in order: V gene, clone size, D gene, J gene, CDR3 DNA, CDR3 protein. The D gene is left open where the match is weak. A row's size may be missing; if present it is once, few, many or a size class.

>TRBV2|.|.|TRBJ1-2
TGTGCCTCAGGACGGCAGGGTGGGTATGGCTACACCTTC
CASGRQGGYGYTF
>TRBV5-1|.|TRBD1|TRBJ2-5
TGCGCCAGCAGCCGGACAGGGGCCACCCAAGAGACCCAGTACTTC
CASSRTGATQETQYF
>TRBV4-1|few|TRBD1|TRBJ2-6
TGCGCCAGCAGCCTTACCCCGGGACAGGGTTCCTCTGGGGCCAACGTCCTGACTTTC
CASSLTPGQGSSGANVLTF
>TRBV5-1|.|.|TRBJ2-5
TGCGCCAGCGCCCTAGGCCGGGGGCAAGAGACCCAGTACTTC
CASALGRGQETQYF
>TRBV28|.|.|TRBJ1-3
TGTGCCAGCAGCTTAGGGGCGCGAAACACCATATATTTT
CASSLGARNTIYF
>TRBV5-4|.|TRBD2|TRBJ2-7
TGTGCCAGCAGCCTCAGCGGGGGAGGAGAGGGGGGCCTCCCCCTCTACGAGCAGTACTTC
CASSLSGGGEGGLPLYEQYF
>TRBV28|.|TRBD1|TRBJ1-4
TGTGCCAGCAGTTTCAGGGGGCCGGGGGAAAAACTGTTTTTT
CASSFRGPGEKLFF
>TRBV27|.|.|TRBJ2-5
TGTGCCAGCAGTTTGTCCGGGACATGGAAAGAGACCCAGTACTTC
CASSLSGTWKETQYF
>TRBV7-9|.|.|TRBJ2-7
TGTGCCAGCAGCTTAGAGCAGGGTGTATCCTACGAGCAGTACTTC
CASSLEQGVSYEQYF
>TRBV5-6|.|.|TRBJ1-1
TGTGCCAGCAGCTTCCCACCAGGCTCGAACACTGAAGCTTTCTTT
CASSFPPGSNTEAFF
>TRBV4-3|once|TRBD2|TRBJ2-7
TGCGCCAGCAGCCAAGAACTAGCGGGCTCCTACGAGCAGTACTTC
CASSQELAGSYEQYF
>TRBV5-1|once|.|TRBJ2-7
TGCGCCAGCAGCTTGGTGCCTAGAGTGTCCTACGAGCAGTACTTC
CASSLVPRVSYEQYF
>TRBV5-1|.|.|TRBJ2-1
TGCGCCAGCAGCTTGGCTTCCCCGGGACATCCGCAGTTCTTC
CASSLASPGHPQFF
>TRBV7-9|.|.|TRBJ1-3
TGTGCCAGCAGCCTAAGTATATTATACTCTGGAAACACCATATATTTT
CASSLSILYSGNTIYF
>TRBV5-6|.|TRBD1|TRBJ2-2
TGTGCCAGCAGCGTCGGGACAGGGGGAGGTCGGGTCACCGGGGAGCTGTTTTTT
CASSVGTGGGRVTGELFF
>TRBV7-9|.|TRBD1|TRBJ2-5
TGTGCCAGCAGCCACTGGGACAGGGGAGAGACCCAGTACTTC
CASSHWDRGETQYF
>TRBV5-5|.|.|TRBJ2-7
TGTGCCAGCAGCTTAAGGGGTACCGAGCAGTACTTC
CASSLRGTEQYF
>TRBV4-2|.|.|TRBJ1-6
TGTGCCAGCAGCCAAGGAACAGGGAGGGGAATCTCCTATAATTCACCCCTCCACTTT
CASSQGTGRGISYNSPLHF
>TRBV27|.|.|TRBJ2-2
TGTGCCAGCAGTGACTTTTCAAACACCGGGGAGCTGTTTTTT
CASSDFSNTGELFF
>TRBV30|once|TRBD2|TRBJ2-1
TGTGCCTGGAGTGTAGCGGGGGGAGAGTACAATGAGCAGTTCTTC
CAWSVAGGEYNEQFF
>TRBV28|.|TRBD1|TRBJ1-5
TGTGCCAGCAGTTTAGGACAGGCGGGCAATCAGCCCCAGCATTTT
CASSLGQAGNQPQHF
>TRBV11-1|.|TRBD1|TRBJ2-1
TGTGCCAGCAGCTTAGCTGGACAGGGCTACAATGAGCAGTTCTTC
CASSLAGQGYNEQFF
>TRBV29-1|.|TRBD1|TRBJ1-1
TGCAGCGTCGCCGGGACAGGGGGCGTTCGGTACACTGAAGCTTTCTTT
CSVAGTGGVRYTEAFF
>TRBV11-2|.|.|TRBJ2-5
TGTGCCAGCAGCTTTACCGGGTCCCAAGAGACCCAGTACTTC
CASSFTGSQETQYF
>TRBV3-1/TRBV3-2|.|TRBD1|TRBJ2-7
TGTGCCAGCAGCCCGGACAGGGGGCCGGGCGAGCAGTACTTC
CASSPDRGPGEQYF
>TRBV18|few|TRBD2|TRBJ2-4
TGTGCCAGCTCACCGGGGACTAGCGGAAACATTCAGTACTTC
CASSPGTSGNIQYF
>TRBV6-5|.|.|TRBJ1-1
TGTGCCAGCAGTTACTCGAACTCCAGGGGTGGCACTGAAGCTTTCTTT
CASSYSNSRGGTEAFF
>TRBV6-2/TRBV6-3|few|TRBD2|TRBJ2-1
TGTGCCAGCAGTTCCGGGACTAGCGGGTTTAATGAGCAGTTCTTC
CASSSGTSGFNEQFF
>TRBV7-2|.|.|TRBJ2-1
TGTGCCAGCAGCCCCGCGTGGGGGGGCACGGGGGGACAGTTCTTC
CASSPAWGGTGGQFF
>TRBV7-2|.|.|TRBJ2-5
TGTGCCAGCAGCTTAAGGGGGAGGGATGAGACCCAGTACTTC
CASSLRGRDETQYF
>TRBV5-4|.|.|TRBJ2-7
TGTGCCAGCAGCTTGGGCTATGGGGGGGGGCGAAACGAGCAGTACTTC
CASSLGYGGGRNEQYF
>TRBV28|.|TRBD1|TRBJ1-4
TGTGCCAGCAGTTCCCCGGACAGGGGGCGTGAAAAACTGTTTTTT
CASSSPDRGREKLFF
>TRBV4-2|once|TRBD2|TRBJ2-2
TGTGCCAGCAGCCAAGGACTAGCGGGGGGTCTCACCGGGGAGCTGTTTTTT
CASSQGLAGGLTGELFF
>TRBV5-3|.|TRBD1|TRBJ2-1
TGTGCCAGAAGCCCCAAACAGGGGGCGCCATGTGGTGAGCAGTTCTTC
CARSPKQGAPCGEQFF
>TRBV9|.|TRBD1|TRBJ2-7
TGTGCCAGCAGCGTAGGACAGGGTATCTCCTACGAGCAGTACTTC
CASSVGQGISYEQYF
>TRBV19|.|TRBD1|TRBJ1-4
TGTGCCAGTAGTCTCACCCCGGACAGGCCGGGCGAAAAACTGTTTTTT
CASSLTPDRPGEKLFF
>TRBV19|few|.|TRBJ1-4
TGTGCCAGTAGTACTAACCCTCTCCGGGCGGGGAAGGTTTCAACTAATGAAAAACTGTTTTTT
CASSTNPLRAGKVSTNEKLFF
>TRBV27|once|.|TRBJ1-5
TGTGCCAGCAGTTTGAGGGTCAATCAGCCCCAGCATTTT
CASSLRVNQPQHF
>TRBV5-1|.|TRBD1|TRBJ1-2
TGCGCCAGCAGCATTGGACAGGGGAAGACGGGAGGCTACACCTTC
CASSIGQGKTGGYTF
>TRBV3-1/TRBV3-2|.|TRBD1|TRBJ1-5
TGTGCCAGCAGCCTTGGACAGGGGAACGGTCAGCCCCAGCATTTT
CASSLGQGNGQPQHF
>TRBV19|.|TRBD2|TRBJ2-3
TGTGCCAGTAGTATAGGGAGCGGGAGTCGAGATACGCAGTATTTT
CASSIGSGSRDTQYF
>TRBV27|.|TRBD1|TRBJ2-5
TGTGCCAGCTCCGCCCGGGGGACAGGGGAACAGACCCAGTACTTC
CASSARGTGEQTQYF